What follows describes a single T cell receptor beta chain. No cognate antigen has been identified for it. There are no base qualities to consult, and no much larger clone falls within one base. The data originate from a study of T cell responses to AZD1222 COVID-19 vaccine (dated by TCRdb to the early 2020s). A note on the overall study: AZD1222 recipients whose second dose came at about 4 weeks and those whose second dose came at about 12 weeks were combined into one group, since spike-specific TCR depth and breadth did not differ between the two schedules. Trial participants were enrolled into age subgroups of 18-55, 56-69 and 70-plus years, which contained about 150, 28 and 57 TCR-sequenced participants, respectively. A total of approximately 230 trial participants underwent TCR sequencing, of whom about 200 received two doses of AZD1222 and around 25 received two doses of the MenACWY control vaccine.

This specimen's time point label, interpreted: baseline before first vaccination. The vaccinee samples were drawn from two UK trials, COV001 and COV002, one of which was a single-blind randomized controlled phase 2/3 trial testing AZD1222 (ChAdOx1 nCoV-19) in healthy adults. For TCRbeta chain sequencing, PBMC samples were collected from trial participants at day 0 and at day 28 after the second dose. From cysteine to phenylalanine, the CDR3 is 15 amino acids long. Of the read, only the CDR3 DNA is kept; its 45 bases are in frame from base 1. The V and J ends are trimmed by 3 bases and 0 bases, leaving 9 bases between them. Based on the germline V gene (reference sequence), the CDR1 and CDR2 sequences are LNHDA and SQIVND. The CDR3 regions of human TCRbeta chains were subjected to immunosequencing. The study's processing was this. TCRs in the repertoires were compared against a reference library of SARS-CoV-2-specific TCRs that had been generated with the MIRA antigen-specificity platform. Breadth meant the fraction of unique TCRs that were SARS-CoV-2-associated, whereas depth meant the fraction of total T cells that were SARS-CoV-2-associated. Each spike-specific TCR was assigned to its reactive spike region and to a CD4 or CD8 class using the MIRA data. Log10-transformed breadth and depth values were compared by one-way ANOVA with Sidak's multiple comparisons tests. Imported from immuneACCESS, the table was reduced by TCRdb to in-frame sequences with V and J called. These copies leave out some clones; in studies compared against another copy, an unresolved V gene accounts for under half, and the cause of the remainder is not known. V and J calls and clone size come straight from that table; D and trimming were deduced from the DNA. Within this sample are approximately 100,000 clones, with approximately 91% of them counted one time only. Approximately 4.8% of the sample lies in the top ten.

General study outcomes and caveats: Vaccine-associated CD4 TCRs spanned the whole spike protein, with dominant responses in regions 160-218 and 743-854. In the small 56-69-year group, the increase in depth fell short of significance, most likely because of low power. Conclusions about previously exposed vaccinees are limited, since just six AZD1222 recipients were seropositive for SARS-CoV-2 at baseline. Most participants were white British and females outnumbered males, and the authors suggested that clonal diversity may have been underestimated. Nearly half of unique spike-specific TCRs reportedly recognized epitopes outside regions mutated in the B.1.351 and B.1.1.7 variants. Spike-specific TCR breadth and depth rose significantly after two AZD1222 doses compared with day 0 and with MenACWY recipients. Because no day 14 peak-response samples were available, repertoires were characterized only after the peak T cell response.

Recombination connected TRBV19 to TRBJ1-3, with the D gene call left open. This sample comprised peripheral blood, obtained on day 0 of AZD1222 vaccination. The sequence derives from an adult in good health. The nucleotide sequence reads TGTGCCAGTAGTATGGGGTCCAGCTCTGGAAACACCATATATTTT. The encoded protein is CASSMGSSSGNTIYF.